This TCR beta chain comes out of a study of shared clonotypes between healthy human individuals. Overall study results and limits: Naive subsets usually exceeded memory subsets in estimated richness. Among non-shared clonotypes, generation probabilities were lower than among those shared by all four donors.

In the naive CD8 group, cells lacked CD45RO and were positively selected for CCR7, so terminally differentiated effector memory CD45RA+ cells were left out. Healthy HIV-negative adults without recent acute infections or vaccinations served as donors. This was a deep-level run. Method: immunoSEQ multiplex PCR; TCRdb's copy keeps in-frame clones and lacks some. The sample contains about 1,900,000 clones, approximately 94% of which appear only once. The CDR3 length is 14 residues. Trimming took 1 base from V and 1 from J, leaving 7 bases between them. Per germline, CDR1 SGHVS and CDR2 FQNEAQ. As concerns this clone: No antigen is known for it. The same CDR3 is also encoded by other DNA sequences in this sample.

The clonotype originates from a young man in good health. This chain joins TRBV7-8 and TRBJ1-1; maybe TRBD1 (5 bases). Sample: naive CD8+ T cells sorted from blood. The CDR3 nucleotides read TGTGCCAGCAGCTTAGGGGGACCGAACACTGAAGCTTTCTTT. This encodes CASSLGGPNTEAFF. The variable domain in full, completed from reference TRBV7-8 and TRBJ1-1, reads GAGVSQSPRYKVAKRGQDVALRCDPISGHVSLFWYQQALGQGPEFLTYFQNEAQLDKSGLPSDRFFAERPEGSVSTLKIQRTQQEDSAVYLCASSLGGPNTEAFFGQGTRLTVV.